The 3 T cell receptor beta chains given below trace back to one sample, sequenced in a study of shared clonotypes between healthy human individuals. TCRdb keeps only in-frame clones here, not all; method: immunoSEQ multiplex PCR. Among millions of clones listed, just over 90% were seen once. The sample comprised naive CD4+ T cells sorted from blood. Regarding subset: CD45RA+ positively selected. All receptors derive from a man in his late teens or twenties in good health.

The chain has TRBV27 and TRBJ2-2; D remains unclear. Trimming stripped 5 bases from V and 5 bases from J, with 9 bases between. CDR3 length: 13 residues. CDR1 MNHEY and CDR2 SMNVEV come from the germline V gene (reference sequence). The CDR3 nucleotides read TGTGCCAGCAGTCGGCTGGGTACCGGGGAGCTGTTTTTT. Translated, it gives CASSRLGTGELFF.

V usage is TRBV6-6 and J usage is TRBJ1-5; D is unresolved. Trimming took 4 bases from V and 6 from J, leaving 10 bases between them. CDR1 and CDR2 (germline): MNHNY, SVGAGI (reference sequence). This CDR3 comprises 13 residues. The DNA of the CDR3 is TGTGCCAGCAGTTCACTTGTGGGTCAGCCCCAGCATTTT. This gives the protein CASSSLVGQPQHF.

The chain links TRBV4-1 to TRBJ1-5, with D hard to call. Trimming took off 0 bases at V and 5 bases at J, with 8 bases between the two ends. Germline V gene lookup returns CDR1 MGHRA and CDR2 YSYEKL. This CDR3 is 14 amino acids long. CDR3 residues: CASSQEASHQPQHF. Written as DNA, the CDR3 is TGCGCCAGCAGCCAAGAGGCCTCACATCAGCCCCAGCATTTT.